Shown below are 9 T cell receptor beta chains from a single sample sequenced in a study of blood T cell repertoires in COVID-19. Data came from immunoSEQ multiplex PCR; TCRdb stores just in-frame clones and leaves some out. The table includes approximately 200,000 clones, around 89% detected once. The sample taken for sequencing was PBMCs or T cells enriched from blood (not recorded which). Receptors were obtained from a man aged 25 to 40 who had recovered from COVID-19.

The chain joins TRBV6-5 to TRBJ1-5; 11 nucleotides align to TRBD1. Trimming cost V 7 bases and J 7 bases; bases outside gene matches: 9. The CDR3 totals 15 residues. CDR1 is MNHEY and CDR2 is SVGAGI in the germline V gene. The CDR3 spells CASTAYWTGGQPQHF. CDR3 nucleotides: TGTGCCAGCACCGCCTATTGGACAGGGGGCCAGCCCCAGCATTTT.

The chain uses TRBV5-1 and TRBJ2-1; possibly TRBD2 for D (6 bases). This CDR3 contains 15 residues. Germline values: CDR1 SGHRS, CDR2 YFSETQ. V was pared by 2 bases and J by 3 bases, with 12 bases between. In DNA, the CDR3 is TGCGCCAGCAGCTTACCGGGACTGGACTACAATGAGCAGTTCTTC. Its translation is CASSLPGLDYNEQFF.

A remark on this clone: The same CDR3 also results from other DNA sequences found in this sample. The chain combines TRBV9 with TRBJ2-7; possible D gene TRBD1, 5 bases. Trimming took 0 bases from V and 2 from J, leaving 9 bases between them. The CDR3 has 14 amino acids. Germline V gene data show CDR1 as SGDLS and CDR2 as YYNGEE. The CDR3 protein is CASSVGGGTYEQYF. CDR3 bases: TGTGCCAGCAGCGTAGGGGGCGGTACCTACGAGCAGTACTTC.

This clone was counted between two and nine times. Other nucleotide sequences from this sample produce the same CDR3. J is TRBJ1-5 and V is TRBV6-2 or TRBV6-3; 7 bases match TRBD1. The CDR3 has 15 amino acids. Germline V gene data show CDR1 as MNHEY and CDR2 as SVGEGT. V lost 6 bases, J lost 4 bases, and 9 bases stayed unmatched. Here the CDR3 reads CASSPRTGLNQPQHF. The DNA of the CDR3 is TGTGCCAGCAGCCCCCGGACAGGCCTTAATCAGCCCCAGCATTTT.

This clone was detected only once. The CDR3 region is CSVLREVDTEAFF. The CDR3 coding sequence is TGCAGCGTTCTCAGGGAGGTTGACACTGAAGCTTTCTTT. This rearrangement joins TRBV29-1 to TRBJ1-1, with D possibly matching TRBD1 (5 bases). Trimming removed 5 bases from V and 3 bases from J, with 13 bases in between. The CDR3 covers 13 residues. Germline lookup yields CDR1 SQVTM and CDR2 ANQGSEA.

This rearrangement joins TRBV5-1 to TRBJ2-1; 12 positions agree with TRBD2. The germline V gene has CDR1 SGHRS and CDR2 YFSETQ. The trim removed 0 bases at V and 5 bases at J, leaving 9 bases unmatched. This CDR3 spans 18 amino acids. The chain's CDR3 is CASSLVSLRLAGDNEQFF. The CDR3 nucleotides are TGCGCCAGCAGCTTGGTCTCTCTCCGACTAGCGGGGGACAATGAGCAGTTCTTC.

The V and J genes are TRBV7-8 and TRBJ1-6; 12 nucleotides match TRBD1. The CDR3 covers 17 residues. Germline V gene sequence: CDR1 SGHVS, CDR2 FQNEAQ. The trim removed 5 bases at V and 7 bases at J, leaving 9 bases unmatched. In nucleotides, the CDR3 is TGTGCCAGCAGCGAACCGGGACAGGGGGCGAGGAATTCACCCCTCCACTTT. It yields the protein CASSEPGQGARNSPLHF.

This clone appeared once. In DNA, the CDR3 is TGTGCCAGCAGTCTCAAGCCCCAGGGGGCGAACTACAATGAGCAGTTCTTC. Its protein product is CASSLKPQGANYNEQFF. The V call is TRBV7-2, the J call TRBJ2-1, with 8 nucleotides matching TRBD1. The junction had 13 bases not matched to a gene; V was cut back by 6 bases and J by 3 bases. Germline V gene sequence: CDR1 SGHTA, CDR2 FQGNSA. The CDR3 runs to 17 residues.

The chain has TRBV7-8 and TRBJ1-3, with D maybe TRBD1 (5 bases). V lost 2 bases to trimming and J lost 4 bases, with 12 bases between them. Germline CDR1 reads SGHVS; CDR2 reads FQNEAQ. This CDR3 comprises 15 residues. In DNA, the CDR3 is TGTGCCAGCAGCTTATCCGGCCAGGGAGGAAACACCATATATTTT. Translating gives CASSLSGQGGNTIYF.